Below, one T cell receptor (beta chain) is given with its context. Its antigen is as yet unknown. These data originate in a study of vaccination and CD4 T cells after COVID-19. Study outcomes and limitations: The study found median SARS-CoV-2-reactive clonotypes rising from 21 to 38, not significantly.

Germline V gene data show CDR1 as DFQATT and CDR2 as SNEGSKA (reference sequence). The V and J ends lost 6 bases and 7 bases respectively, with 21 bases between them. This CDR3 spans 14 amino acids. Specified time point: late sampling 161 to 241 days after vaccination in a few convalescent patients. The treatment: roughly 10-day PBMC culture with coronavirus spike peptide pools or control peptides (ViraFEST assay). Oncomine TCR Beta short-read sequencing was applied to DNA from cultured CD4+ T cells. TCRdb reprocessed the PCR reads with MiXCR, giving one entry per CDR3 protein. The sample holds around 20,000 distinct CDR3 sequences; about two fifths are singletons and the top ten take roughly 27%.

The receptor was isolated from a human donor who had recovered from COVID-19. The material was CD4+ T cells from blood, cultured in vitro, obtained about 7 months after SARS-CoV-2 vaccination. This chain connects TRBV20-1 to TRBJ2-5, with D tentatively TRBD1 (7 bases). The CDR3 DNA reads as TGCAGTGCGGGGAGGACAGGACGAACGGGGACCCAGTACTTC. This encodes CSAGRTGRTGTQYF.